The rows below give T cell receptor beta chains drawn from one sample of a study of T cell responses to AZD1222 COVID-19 vaccine. Produced via immunoSEQ multiplex PCR; TCRdb's table is partial and in-frame only. The sample lists more than 85,000 clones; about 90% were seen once. This specimen was peripheral blood, taken 28 days after the second AZD1222 dose. Receptors originate from an adult who received the AZD1222 COVID-19 vaccine. CDR3s include the opening cysteine and the closing phenylalanine or tryptophan. Fields, in order: V gene, J gene, clone size, CDR3 protein. The listing skips clone size in some rows; elsewhere it reads once, few, many or a size class.

V: TRBV30
J: TRBJ1-2
size: once
CDR3: CAWSVTPGAGYTF

V: TRBV27
J: TRBJ2-7
size: NA
CDR3: CASSLSRDHLAYEQYF

V: TRBV2
J: TRBJ1-5
size: NA
CDR3: CASRGRAGSNQPQHF

V: TRBV15
J: TRBJ2-7
size: NA
CDR3: CATSRDAFGGYEQYF

V: TRBV6-1
J: TRBJ1-6
size: NA
CDR3: CASSEGLGTTDSPLHF

V: TRBV6-5
J: TRBJ1-3
size: NA
CDR3: CASSYWGLSGNTIYF

V: TRBV6-5
J: TRBJ2-3
size: NA
CDR3: CASSSDITDTQYF

V: TRBV5-1
J: TRBJ1-2
size: NA
CDR3: CASSPRLTVYGYTF

V: TRBV10-3
J: TRBJ1-1
size: NA
CDR3: CAVQAGPQDTEAFF

V: TRBV27
J: TRBJ2-1
size: NA
CDR3: CASSLGGSLDNEQFF